These 25 T cell receptor beta chains originate from one sample sequenced in a study of cytomegalovirus exposure and HLA in healthy donors. Primers for the PCR totalled 60 Vbeta and 13 Jbeta. Assay used: immunoSEQ multiplex PCR; TCRdb lists only in-frame clones, some missing. The data hold around 110,000 clones, with 60% to 85% observed a single time. The specimen was PBMCs. Every receptor here comes from a young woman in good health and CMV-seronegative.

V and J are TRBV5-1 and TRBJ1-5; the match to TRBD1 covers 12 bases. Germline trimming cut 1 base from V and 4 bases from J; bases unmatched to any gene: 15. Germline V gene data show CDR1 as SGHRS and CDR2 as YFSETQ. The length of the CDR3 is 20 residues. CDR3 region: CASSLFRWGQGARRNQPQHF. In DNA form, the CDR3 reads TGCGCCAGCAGCTTGTTTCGATGGGGACAGGGGGCGAGGAGGAATCAGCCCCAGCATTTT.

The V call is TRBV19, the J call TRBJ1-5; TRBD1 agrees at 8 bases. Germline V gives CDR1 LNHDA, CDR2 SQIVND (reference sequence). This CDR3 contains 15 residues. The V segment lost 5 bases and the J segment 2 bases; nucleotides outside the gene matches: 5. CDR3 bases: TGTGCCAGTAGTCCGGGACAGGCTGGCAATCAGCCCCAGCATTTT. Amino acid sequence: CASSPGQAGNQPQHF.

As to this clone: The junction differs from germline at one of its ends, possibly a read error. The chain uses TRBV7-2 and TRBJ2-5; D is undetermined. The CDR3 totals 12 residues. Germline CDR1 is SGHTA and CDR2 is FQGNSA. This CDR3 reads CASTLLQETQYF. CDR3 nucleotides: TGTGCCAGCACCTTATTACAAGAGACCCAGTACTTC.

V is TRBV6-4 and J is TRBJ1-4; 8 nucleotides align to TRBD1. After removal of 4 bases from V and 3 bases from J, the junction contained 4 bases not matched to a gene. Germline values: CDR1 MRHNA, CDR2 SNTAGT. The CDR3 has 15 amino acids. CDR3 nucleotides: TGTGCCAGCAGTGCCGGACAGGGACCTAATGAAAAACTGTTTTTT. Protein sequence: CASSAGQGPNEKLFF.

This chain connects TRBV13 to TRBJ1-1; tentative D call: TRBD1 (5 bases). The CDR3 is made up of 13 amino acids. Germline lookup yields CDR1 PRHDT and CDR2 FYEKMQ (reference sequence). The V and J ends lost 3 bases and 1 base respectively, with 6 bases between them. CDR3 nucleotides: TGTGCCAGCAGCTTCGACAGGAACACTGAAGCTTTCTTT. Its translation: CASSFDRNTEAFF.

This chain connects TRBV5-6 to TRBJ2-3; D is perhaps TRBD2 (5 bases). From germline, CDR1 is SGHDT and CDR2 YYEEEE. The CDR3 extends over 13 amino acids. V was pared by 6 bases and J by 9 bases, with 17 bases between. The CDR3 here is CASTPSREGTQYF. CDR3 DNA: TGTGCCAGCACCCCCTCCCGGGAAGGCACGCAGTATTTT.

The DNA of the CDR3 is TGTGCCAGCAGCTTTTCTCCCTCAGATACGCAGTATTTT. As protein: CASSFSPSDTQYF. J is TRBJ2-3 and V is TRBV11-2; D unresolved. V was trimmed by 3 bases and J by 4 bases, leaving 8 bases between them. The CDR3 length is 13 residues. Germline assignment: CDR1 SGHAT and CDR2 FQNNGV.

This sequence joins TRBV5-4 and TRBJ2-1; 7 bases align to TRBD2. In germline, CDR1 is SGHNT, CDR2 YYREEE (reference sequence). The CDR3 is 14 residues long. J lost 5 bases, V lost 2 bases, and 4 bases had no gene match. DNA for the CDR3: TGTGCCAGCAGCTTCCGGGACTATAACAATGAGCAGTTCTTC. This encodes CASSFRDYNNEQFF.

The chain couples TRBV4-2 to TRBJ1-2, with 7 bases aligning to TRBD1. CDR3 length equals 15 residues. The V gene's germline CDR1 is LGHNA and CDR2 YNFKEQ. Trimming cost V 4 bases and J 1 base; bases outside gene matches: 6. The CDR3 sequence: CASSRDSSLNYGYTF. CDR3 coding DNA: TGTGCCAGCAGCCGGGACAGCTCACTTAACTATGGCTACACCTTC.

The rearrangement uses TRBV13 and TRBJ1-2, with 7 bases lining up with TRBD1. Unmatched junction bases numbered 8, after V lost 6 bases and J lost 4 bases. The length of the CDR3 is 14 residues. Germline CDR1 PRHDT, CDR2 FYEKMQ (reference sequence). CDR3 DNA: TGTGCCAGCAGTCTTCCAGGGGGAAGCTATGGCTACACCTTC. Translation: CASSLPGGSYGYTF. The full variable domain, its missing parts supplied by reference TRBV13 and TRBJ1-2, is AAGVIQSPRHLIKEKRETATLKCYPIPRHDTVYWYQQGPGQDPQFLISFYEKMQSDKGSIPDRFSAQQFSDYHSELNMSSLELGDSALYFCASSLPGGSYGYTFGSGTRLTVV.

The rearrangement uses TRBV9 and TRBJ1-6; D unclear. Trimming took 0 bases from V and 13 from J, leaving 11 bases between them. Germline CDR1 is SGDLS and CDR2 is YYNGEE. This CDR3 region has 13 residues. This CDR3 is CASSVGAESPLHF. The CDR3 nucleotides are TGTGCCAGCAGCGTAGGCGCCGAGAGTCCCCTCCACTTT.

The V gene is TRBV7-2, the J gene TRBJ1-6, with D maybe TRBD1 (6 bases). Trimming stripped 4 bases from V and 11 bases from J, with 18 bases between. CDR1 SGHTA and CDR2 FQGNSA come from the germline V gene. The CDR3 runs 15 residues. CDR3 nucleotides: TGTGCCAGCAGCTCTACAGGGATCCTAGGGGCACCCCTCCACTTT. Its translation is CASSSTGILGAPLHF.

The chain joins TRBV7-9 to TRBJ1-1, with 7 nucleotides matching TRBD1. CDR3 length: 14 amino acids. Germline trimming cut 4 bases from V and 3 bases from J; bases unmatched to any gene: 5. The germline gives CDR1 SEHNR, CDR2 FQNEAQ (reference sequence). The CDR3 DNA reads TGTGCCAGCAGCTCCCGACAGGGCCACACTGAAGCTTTCTTT. This translates into CASSSRQGHTEAFF.

This clone has more than one count but fewer than ten. The CDR3 DNA is TGTGCCAGCAGCGCCTACAGGGGCGCTGAAGCTTTCTTT. As protein: CASSAYRGAEAFF. The chain combines TRBV6-4 with TRBJ1-1; TRBD1 agrees at 7 bases. From germline, CDR1 is MRHNA and CDR2 SNTAGT. CDR3 size: 13 residues. Unmatched junction bases numbered 7, after V lost 6 bases and J lost 6 bases.

V usage is TRBV30 and J usage is TRBJ2-7; the match to TRBD1 covers 7 bases. V was pared by 3 bases and J by 3 bases, with 5 bases of the junction left unmatched. Germline loops: CDR1 GTSNPN, CDR2 SVGIG (reference sequence). The CDR3 is made up of 13 amino acids. CDR3 region: CAWSAGTDYEQYF. CDR3 sequence (DNA): TGTGCCTGGAGCGCCGGGACAGACTACGAGCAGTACTTC. Variable domain in full (rest from reference TRBV30 and TRBJ2-7): SQTIHQWPATLVQPVGSPLSLECTVEGTSNPNLYWYRQAAGRGLQLLFYSVGIGQISSEVPQNLSASRPQDRQFILSSKKLLLSDSGFYLCAWSAGTDYEQYFGPGTRLTVT.

The V gene is TRBV19, the J gene TRBJ1-6; 11 bases agree with TRBD1. Germline CDR1 is LNHDA and CDR2 is SQIVND (reference sequence). V trimming: 2 bases; J trimming: 6 bases; junction bases outside the gene matches: 3. The CDR3 contains 16 residues. This CDR3 is CASSITGQGANSPLHF. Written as DNA, the CDR3 is TGTGCCAGTAGTATAACTGGACAGGGGGCTAATTCACCCCTCCACTTT.

This CDR3 is CATGGTGGSQETQYF. The CDR3 DNA follows: TGTGCCACCGGAGGGACAGGGGGGTCCCAAGAGACCCAGTACTTC. The chain uses TRBV6-5 and TRBJ2-5, with 11 bases matching TRBD1. This CDR3 region has 15 residues. Germline values: CDR1 MNHEY, CDR2 SVGAGI. The ends lost 10 bases at V and 1 base at J; junction bases unmatched: 8.

This clone has a single count. The chain combines TRBV4-2 with TRBJ2-3; maybe TRBD2 (7 bases). From germline, CDR1 is LGHNA and CDR2 YNFKEQ. The CDR3 is made up of 15 amino acids. Trimming pared 2 bases from V and 5 bases from J, leaving 14 bases between. The CDR3 sequence: CASSQLGGPGDTQYF. DNA for the CDR3: TGTGCCAGCAGCCAACTCGGGGGGCCGGGAGATACGCAGTATTTT.

The V gene is TRBV11-3, the J gene TRBJ1-1; TRBD1 might be the D (5 bases). The CDR3 totals 12 residues. V lost 3 bases and J lost 8, with 10 bases in between. Germline values: CDR1 SGHNT, CDR2 YENEEA. The CDR3 sequence: CASSFAGREAFF. In nucleotides, the CDR3 is TGTGCCAGCAGCTTTGCGGGACGCGAAGCTTTCTTT.

The chain has TRBV4-2 and TRBJ2-7, with TRBD2 matching over 8 bases. Germline V gene data show CDR1 as LGHNA and CDR2 as YNFKEQ. V lost 1 base and J lost 2; bases outside the gene matches: 7. The CDR3 runs 16 residues. CDR3 sequence: CASSQVGGVGTYEQYF. CDR3 bases: TGTGCCAGCAGCCAAGTCGGGGGGGTTGGTACCTACGAGCAGTACTTC.

The V call is TRBV27, the J call TRBJ2-3; 9 bases align to TRBD2. CDR1 and CDR2 from the germline V gene are MNHEY and SMNVEV (reference sequence). The V segment lost 7 bases and the J segment 2 bases; nucleotides outside the gene matches: 13. There are 17 residues in the CDR3. The CDR3 is CASTSGGLARVTDTQYF. CDR3 DNA sequence: TGTGCCAGCACCTCGGGCGGACTAGCGAGAGTCACAGATACGCAGTATTTT.

This clone was picked up a small number of times. The V gene is TRBV30, the J gene TRBJ1-6, with 8 bases that match TRBD1. CDR3 size: 15 residues. Per the germline V gene, CDR1 is GTSNPN and CDR2 is SVGIG (reference sequence). V shed 3 bases and J 6 bases; nucleotides not matched to a gene: 7. The CDR3 sequence: CAWRFRTGINSPLHF. In nucleotides, the CDR3 is TGTGCCTGGAGATTCCGGACAGGGATTAATTCACCCCTCCACTTT.

This clone was counted a few times. V usage is TRBV5-6 and J usage is TRBJ1-3; D not certain. V lost 4 bases and J 1 base, leaving 9 bases between the germline ends. From germline, CDR1 is SGHDT and CDR2 YYEEEE. The CDR3 extends over 14 amino acids. For the CDR3, the DNA is TGTGCCAGCAGCCCAGGTGGGTCTGGAAACACCATATATTTT. Translating gives CASSPGGSGNTIYF.

The J gene is TRBJ1-2, the V gene TRBV6-1; D remains ambiguous. Trimming stripped 3 bases from V and 4 bases from J, with 12 bases between. Germline CDR1 reads MNHNS; CDR2 reads SASEGT. There are 14 residues in the CDR3. CDR3 in DNA: TGTGCCAGCAGTGATTTCCAGGAAATCTATGGCTACACCTTC. The encoded protein is CASSDFQEIYGYTF.

Regarding this clone: Other DNA variants within this sample encode the same CDR3. The chain recombines TRBV7-3 with TRBJ2-1; TRBD1 might be the D (5 bases). The CDR3 has 14 amino acids. V dropped 5 bases and J dropped 0 bases, with 8 bases sitting between them. Germline V gene data show CDR1 as SGHTA and CDR2 as FQGTGA. In nucleotides, the CDR3 is TGTGCCAGCAGCCCCGACAGCTCCTACAATGAGCAGTTCTTC. It yields the protein CASSPDSSYNEQFF.